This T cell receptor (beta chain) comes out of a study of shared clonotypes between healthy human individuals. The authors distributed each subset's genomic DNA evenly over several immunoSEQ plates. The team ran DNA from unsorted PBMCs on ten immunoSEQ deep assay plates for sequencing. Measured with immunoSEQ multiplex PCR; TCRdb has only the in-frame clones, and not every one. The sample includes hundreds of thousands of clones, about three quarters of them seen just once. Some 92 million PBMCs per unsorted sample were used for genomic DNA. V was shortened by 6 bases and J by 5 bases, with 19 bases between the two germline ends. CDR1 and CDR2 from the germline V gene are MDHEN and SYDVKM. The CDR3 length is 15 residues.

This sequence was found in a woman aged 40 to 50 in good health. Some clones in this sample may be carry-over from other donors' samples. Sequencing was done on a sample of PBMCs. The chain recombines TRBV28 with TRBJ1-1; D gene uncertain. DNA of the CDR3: TGTGCCAGCAGCCCGCGGACCGGTATTGGGACTGAAGCTTTCTTT. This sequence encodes CASSPRTGIGTEAFF.